This T cell receptor beta chain was sequenced during a study of blood T cell repertoires in COVID-19. The germline gives CDR1 SGHRS, CDR2 YFSETQ. The length of the CDR3 is 16 residues. The V end was cut by 6 bases, the J end by 9 bases, with 27 bases between. Source study methods: The assay estimated nucleated cells by amplifying reference gene primers. The protocol was immunoSEQ multiplex PCR, while the TCRdb copy is restricted to in-frame clones and leaves out a portion. The V and J calls and clone size come from that table; D and trimming were worked out from the DNA. The table records approximately 120,000 clones, approximately 74% of them present only once.

The V and J genes are TRBV5-1 and TRBJ2-5, with a tentative D call TRBD1 (7 bases). This TCR derives from a man aged 60-69 years with acute or convalescent COVID-19. What was sequenced was peripheral blood. CDR3: CASTMGQTSGGEAQYF. The CDR3 bases are TGCGCCAGCACCATGGGACAGACAAGCGGCGGGGAGGCCCAGTACTTC.